This entry describes one T cell receptor beta chain. Its cognate antigen is unknown. This sample was included in a study of T-cell memory formation after mild COVID-19. Study-level information: There were largely donor-specific TCR clusters. General study findings and limits: Clones contracting day 15 to 85 were balanced CD4/CD8; later expanders leaned CD4+. Prior to infection, memory already included some responding clones, suggesting cross-reactive memory joined.

CDR3 length equals 13 residues. Germline CDR1 SQVTM, CDR2 ANQGSEA. The V end lost 4 bases, the J end lost 0 bases, and 4 bases lay between the germline ends. Constant-segment primers were used for 5'RACE, and the resulting TCR alpha and TCR beta cDNA libraries carried sample barcodes and UMIs. TCRdb processed the 5' RACE reads anew with MiXCR; each CDR3 protein has one entry. The data contain 350,000 to 500,000 distinct CDR3 sequences, about a sixth of them singletons. The receptor comes from a man between 18 and 35 years old who had mild COVID-19 (a few samples of this study predate the infection). Cell type and time point are not known. Sequencing was done on a sample of PBMCs or a T cell subset sorted from them (not recorded which). This rearrangement joins TRBV29-1 to TRBJ2-6, with D uncertain. CDR3 protein: CSVVYSGANVLTF. DNA of the CDR3: TGCAGCGTTGTCTACTCTGGGGCCAACGTCCTGACTTTC. The full variable domain, its missing parts supplied by reference TRBV29-1 and TRBJ2-6, is SAVISQKPSRDICQRGTSLTIQCQVDSQVTMMFWYRQQPGQSLTLIATANQGSEATYESGFVIDKFPISRPNLTFSTLTVSNMSPEDSSIYLCSVVYSGANVLTFGAGSRLTVL.